This T cell receptor beta chain was obtained from a study of graft-versus-host responses after intestinal transplantation. On the study more broadly: Recipients obtained multivisceral, liver-intestinal, or isolated intestinal transplants. Anti-thymocyte globulin induction preceded approximately three years of tacrolimus and steroid maintenance in all recipients.

The CDR3 length is 14 residues. Looked up from germline, CDR1 is MGHDK and CDR2 is SYGVNS. V was trimmed by 4 bases and J by 5 bases, leaving 11 bases between them. Study results and caveats: Recipient-marrow GvH clones were detected, some having first appeared in ileum or blood.

The protocol was immunoSEQ multiplex PCR, while the TCRdb copy is restricted to in-frame clones and leaves out a portion. The sample lists 80,000 to 90,000 clones, 90% occurring once. Concerning this clone: Its specificity is unknown.

Sequencing was performed on unstimulated CD4+ T cells sorted from spleen or lymph node cells, taken before intestinal transplant. The chain joins TRBV25-1 to TRBJ2-2; D gene uncertain. The clonotype was recovered from a human donor who received an intestinal transplant. The CDR3 DNA sequence: TGTGCCAGCAGTGTTTCATCGAGGACCGGGGAGCTGTTTTTT. It codes for CASSVSSRTGELFF.